The 7 T cell receptor beta chains presented below share a single source sample, sequenced in a study of T cell responses to AZD1222 COVID-19 vaccine. TCRdb's copy holds only in-frame clones and misses some; the assay was immunoSEQ multiplex PCR. The repertoire holds about 130,000 clones, about 87% seen once, with about 2% in the top ten. Specimen: peripheral blood, collected on day 0 of AZD1222 vaccination. These receptor sequences come from an adult in good health.

The rearrangement links TRBV6-2 or TRBV6-3 to TRBJ1-3, with D perhaps TRBD1 (6 bases). This CDR3 region has 18 residues. Trimming removed 2 bases from V and 0 bases from J, with 17 bases in between. Germline assignment: CDR1 MNHEY and CDR2 SVGEGT. This CDR3 reads CASSYLRPDSSSGNTIYF. The CDR3 bases are TGTGCCAGCAGTTACCTTCGGCCGGACAGTAGCTCTGGAAACACCATATATTTT.

This clone was recorded once. One end of the junction does not line up with germline, which may come from a read error. The chain combines TRBV28 with TRBJ2-5, with 8 bases that match TRBD1. CDR3 length: 16 residues. Per germline, CDR1 MDHEN and CDR2 SYDVKM. CDR3 residues: CASSLARQGLFPLRDF. In DNA, the CDR3 is TGTGCCAGCAGCTTAGCCCGACAGGGGTTGTTCCCCCTTAGGGACTTC.

This clone was counted a single time. In DNA, the CDR3 is TGTGCCAGCAGCTTAGCGGGACTAGCGGGAGGGGCCGTCGAGACCCAGTACTTC. Its translation is CASSLAGLAGGAVETQYF. The gene calls are TRBV7-2 and TRBJ2-5, with 16 bases that match TRBD2. V lost 0 bases and J lost 5; bases outside the gene matches: 6. Looked up from germline, CDR1 is SGHTA and CDR2 is FQGNSA. The CDR3 contains 18 residues.

V is TRBV13 and J is TRBJ2-5; 9 positions agree with TRBD1. This CDR3 has 17 residues. The trim removed 4 bases at V and 4 bases at J, leaving 13 bases unmatched. Germline CDR1 PRHDT, CDR2 FYEKMQ (reference sequence). CDR3 loop: CASSSIVGQGIGETQYF. CDR3 sequence (DNA): TGTGCCAGCAGCTCCATCGTGGGACAGGGAATTGGAGAGACCCAGTACTTC.

The CDR3 reads CASSDSADRGEQYF. CDR3 in DNA: TGTGCCAGCAGTGACTCAGCTGACAGGGGCGAGCAGTACTTC. The rearrangement uses TRBV6-4 and TRBJ2-7, with 8 nucleotides matching TRBD1. The V gene's germline CDR1 is MRHNA and CDR2 SNTAGT. The CDR3 contains 14 residues. After removal of 0 bases from V and 6 bases from J, the junction contained 4 bases not matched to a gene.

The chain recombines TRBV12-5 with TRBJ2-5; weak D call: TRBD2 (6 bases). This CDR3 region has 15 residues. CDR1 is LGHNT, CDR2 FRNRAP, per germline. Trimming pared 7 bases from V and 0 bases from J, leaving 15 bases between. The CDR3 bases are TGTGCTAGTGCTTCGGGCGGGGTGAACCAAGAGACCCAGTACTTC. Its protein product is CASASGGVNQETQYF.

This chain connects TRBV5-4 to TRBJ2-7, with 9 bases that match TRBD1. Trimming took 2 bases from V and 2 from J; bases not matched to a gene: 5. Germline values: CDR1 SGHNT, CDR2 YYREEE (reference sequence). CDR3 length: 15 residues. CDR3 residues: CASSFGQGMTYEQYF. The DNA of the CDR3 is TGTGCCAGCAGCTTCGGACAGGGGATGACCTACGAGCAGTACTTC.